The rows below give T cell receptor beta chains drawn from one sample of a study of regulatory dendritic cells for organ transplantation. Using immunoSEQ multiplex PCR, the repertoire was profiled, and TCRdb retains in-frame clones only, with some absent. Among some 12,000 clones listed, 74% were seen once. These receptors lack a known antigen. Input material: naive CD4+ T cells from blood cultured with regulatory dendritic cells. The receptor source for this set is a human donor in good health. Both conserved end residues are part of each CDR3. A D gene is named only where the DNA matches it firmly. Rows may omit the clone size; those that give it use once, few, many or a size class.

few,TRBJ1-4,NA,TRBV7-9,CASSRPSGGEKLFF,TGTGCCAGCAGCAGACCGTCGGGGGGTGAAAAACTGTTTTTT
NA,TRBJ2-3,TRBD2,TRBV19,CASRSGGDTDTQYF,TGTGCCAGTAGAAGCGGGGGGGACACAGATACGCAGTATTTT
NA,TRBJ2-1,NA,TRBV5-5,CASSFWAQTYNEQFF,TGTGCCAGCAGCTTCTGGGCCCAGACCTACAATGAGCAGTTCTTC
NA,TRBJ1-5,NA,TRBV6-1,CASSENGGNQPQHF,TGTGCCAGCAGTGAAAACGGAGGCAATCAGCCCCAGCATTTT
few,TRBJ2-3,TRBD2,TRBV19,CASTRTSGGAVDTQYF,TGTGCCAGTACCCGAACTAGCGGGGGGGCCGTAGATACGCAGTATTTT
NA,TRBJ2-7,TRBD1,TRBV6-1,CASRAGQGANYEQYF,TGTGCCAGCAGGGCGGGACAGGGGGCCAACTACGAGCAGTACTTC
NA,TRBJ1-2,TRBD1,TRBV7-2,CASSRRQGSLSYGYTF,TGTGCCAGCAGCAGAAGACAGGGCTCTTTGTCCTATGGCTACACCTTC
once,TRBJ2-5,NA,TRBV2,CASSEGTEETQYF,TGTGCCAGCAGTGAAGGGACAGAAGAGACCCAGTACTTC
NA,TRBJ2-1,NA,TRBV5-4,CASSADRSSYNEQFF,TGTGCCAGCAGCGCTGACAGGAGCTCCTACAATGAGCAGTTCTTC
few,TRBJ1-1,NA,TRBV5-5,CASSLDPGLTEAFF,TGTGCCAGCAGCCTCGACCCTGGACTAACTGAAGCTTTCTTT
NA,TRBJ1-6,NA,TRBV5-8,CASSLAKSPLHF,TGTGCCAGCAGCTTGGCCAAATCACCCCTCCACTTT
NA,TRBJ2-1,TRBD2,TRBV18,CASSSPGLAGDYNEQFF,TGTGCCAGCTCATCTCCCGGACTAGCGGGGGACTACAATGAGCAGTTCTTC
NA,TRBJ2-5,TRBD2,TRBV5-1,CASSFQPGLDRETQYF,TGCGCCAGCAGCTTCCAACCGGGACTAGATAGAGAGACCCAGTACTTC
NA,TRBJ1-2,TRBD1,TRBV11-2,CASSLDGGQGGHGYTF,TGTGCCAGCAGCTTAGATGGGGGGCAGGGGGGACATGGCTACACCTTC
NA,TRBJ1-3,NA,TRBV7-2,CASSPHRGNTIYF,TGTGCCAGCAGCCCCCACAGAGGAAACACCATATATTTT
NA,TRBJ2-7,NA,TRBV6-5,CASSYDGLGQYF,TGTGCCAGCAGTTACGACGGACTCGGGCAGTACTTC
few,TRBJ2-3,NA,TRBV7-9,CASSLLGEVTDTQYF,TGTGCCAGCAGCTTACTGGGAGAGGTCACAGATACGCAGTATTTT
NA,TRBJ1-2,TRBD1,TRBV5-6,CASSTGVYGYTF,TGTGCCAGCAGCACAGGGGTCTATGGCTACACCTTC
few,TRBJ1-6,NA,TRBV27,CASSFGNSPLHF,TGTGCCAGCAGTTTCGGGAATTCACCCCTCCACTTT
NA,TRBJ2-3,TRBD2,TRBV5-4,CASSLDGTSGNTDTQYF,TGTGCCAGCAGCTTGGACGGGACTAGCGGAAACACAGATACGCAGTATTTT
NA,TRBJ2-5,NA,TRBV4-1,CASSQEWPQETQYF,TGCGCCAGCAGCCAAGAATGGCCCCAAGAGACCCAGTACTTC
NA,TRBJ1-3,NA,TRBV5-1,CASSPTSSGNTIYF,TGCGCCAGCAGCCCCACTTCCTCTGGAAACACCATATATTTT
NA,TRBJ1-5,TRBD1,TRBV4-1,CASSQGWDRGKGQPQHF,TGCGCCAGCAGCCAAGGGTGGGACAGGGGGAAAGGTCAGCCCCAGCATTTT
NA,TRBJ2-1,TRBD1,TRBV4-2,CASSLPDRTYNEQFF,TGTGCCAGCAGCCTACCGGACAGGACTTACAATGAGCAGTTCTTC
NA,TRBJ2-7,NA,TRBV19,CASSIGRGTYEQYF,TGTGCCAGTAGTATTGGCAGAGGAACCTACGAGCAGTACTTC
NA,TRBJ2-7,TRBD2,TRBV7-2,CASSLGASGGGEQYF,TGTGCCAGCAGCTTAGGGGCTAGCGGGGGGGGCGAGCAGTACTTC
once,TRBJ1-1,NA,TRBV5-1,CASSFYTGLNTEAFF,TGCGCCAGCAGCTTCTATACGGGTTTGAACACTGAAGCTTTCTTT
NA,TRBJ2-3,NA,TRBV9,CASSVRGWGRRNTDTQYF,TGTGCCAGCAGCGTGCGGGGTTGGGGACGACGAAACACAGATACGCAGTATTTT
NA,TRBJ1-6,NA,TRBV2,CASRGRYNSPLHF,TGTGCCAGCAGGGGGCGCTATAATTCACCCCTCCACTTT
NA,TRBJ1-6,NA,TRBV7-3,CASSREVSSSPLHF,TGTGCCAGCAGCCGGGAAGTTTCTAGTTCACCCCTCCACTTT
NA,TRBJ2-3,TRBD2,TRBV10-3,CAISGAGDSTDTQYF,TGTGCCATCAGTGGGGCGGGGGACAGCACAGATACGCAGTATTTT
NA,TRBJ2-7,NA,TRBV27,CASSLAGTVSYEQYF,TGTGCCAGCAGTTTAGCTGGGACTGTTTCTTACGAGCAGTACTTC
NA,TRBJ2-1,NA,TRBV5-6,CASSLGILRGPYNEQFF,TGTGCCAGCAGCTTGGGAATCCTGCGGGGGCCCTACAATGAGCAGTTCTTC
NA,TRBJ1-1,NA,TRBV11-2,CASSLGSGVGSTFF,TGTGCCAGCAGCTTAGGCTCAGGGGTAGGCTCGACTTTCTTT
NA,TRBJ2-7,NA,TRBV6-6,CASSTIGGIHEQYF,TGTGCCAGCAGTACTATCGGGGGAATCCACGAGCAGTACTTC
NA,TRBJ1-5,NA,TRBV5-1,CASRPLAGSNQPQHF,TGCGCCAGCAGGCCGCTTGCGGGTAGCAATCAGCCCCAGCATTTT
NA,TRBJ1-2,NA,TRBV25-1,CASSEPGTSANYGYTF,TGTGCCAGCAGTGAGCCGGGGACATCAGCTAACTATGGCTACACCTTC
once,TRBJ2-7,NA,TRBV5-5,CASSLAQNSYEQYF,TGTGCCAGCAGCTTGGCACAGAACTCGTACGAGCAGTACTTC
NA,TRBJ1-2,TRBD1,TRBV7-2,CASSLPLTGTGYTF,TGTGCCAGCAGCTTACCGCTGACAGGGACTGGCTACACCTTC
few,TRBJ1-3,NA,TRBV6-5,CASTGAGTGNTIYF,TGTGCCAGCACCGGGGCAGGGACAGGAAACACCATATATTTT
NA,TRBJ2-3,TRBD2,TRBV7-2,CASSSRVGGGVTDTQYF,TGTGCCAGCAGCTCCCGGGTTGGCGGGGGGGTCACAGATACGCAGTATTTT
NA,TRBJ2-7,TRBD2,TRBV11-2,CASSSVRSGAYEQYF,TGTGCCAGCAGCTCGGTCAGGAGCGGGGCCTACGAGCAGTACTTC
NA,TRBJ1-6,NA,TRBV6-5,CASSYSGGGRGPPLHF,TGTGCCAGCAGTTACTCCGGCGGGGGTCGGGGTCCACCCCTCCACTTT
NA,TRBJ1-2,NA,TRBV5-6,CASRIRGATGYGYTF,TGTGCCAGCAGGATCAGAGGGGCCACAGGGTATGGCTACACCTTC
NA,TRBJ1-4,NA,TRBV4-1,CASSPRIPPRREEKLFF,TGCGCCAGCAGCCCTCGAATTCCGCCCAGGCGGGAAGAAAAACTGTTTTTT
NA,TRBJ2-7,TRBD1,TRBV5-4,CASSLAPGGAYEQYF,TGTGCCAGCAGCTTGGCCCCAGGGGGAGCGTACGAGCAGTACTTC
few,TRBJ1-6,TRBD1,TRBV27,CASSNRIDRGVSPLHF,TGTGCCAGCAGCAACAGGATTGACAGGGGGGTTTCACCCCTCCACTTT
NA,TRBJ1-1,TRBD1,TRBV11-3,CASSLGRQGAFGENTEAFF,TGTGCCAGCAGCTTAGGAAGACAGGGGGCGTTTGGTGAGAACACTGAAGCTTTCTTT
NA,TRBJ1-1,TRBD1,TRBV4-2,CASSQQATGRTEAFF,TGTGCCAGCAGCCAACAAGCGACAGGGCGTACTGAAGCTTTCTTT
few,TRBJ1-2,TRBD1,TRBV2,CASRQGSGYTF,TGTGCCAGCAGACAGGGGAGCGGCTACACCTTC